The 29 T cell receptor beta chains listed next were all sequenced from one sample in a study of control samples from healthy donors and cancer patients. Profiling relied on immunoSEQ multiplex PCR, and the TCRdb table lists in-frame clones only, not all of them. Here the sample spans approximately 97,000 clones, just under 95% being singletons. The sample taken for sequencing was blood. The receptors originated from a human donor in good health. The donor label of this sample is uncertain.

The chain combines TRBV6-5 with TRBJ1-2; the D is unclear. CDR1 and CDR2 (germline): MNHEY, SVGAGI. The ends were cut back, 11 bases at V and 0 bases at J, with 13 bases in the middle. This CDR3 is built from 13 residues. The CDR3 here is CAAVGRSNYGYTF. DNA for the CDR3: TGTGCCGCGGTGGGCCGTTCTAACTATGGCTACACCTTC.

The chain joins TRBV4-3 to TRBJ1-2; 8 bases are a match to TRBD1. The CDR3 has 15 amino acids. J lost 7 bases, V lost 0 bases, and 7 bases had no gene match. Germline loops: CDR1 LGHNA, CDR2 YSLEER. Here the CDR3 reads CASSQDPGRGLGYTF. The CDR3 bases are TGCGCCAGCAGCCAAGATCCGGGCAGGGGGCTTGGCTACACCTTC.

This clone was detected only once. The genes are TRBV7-6 and TRBJ1-4; a possible D gene is TRBD1 (6 bases). The CDR3 consists of 15 residues. CDR1 and CDR2 (germline): SGHVS, FNYEAQ. The ends were cut back, 0 bases at V and 4 bases at J, with 9 bases in the middle. Here the CDR3 DNA reads TGTGCCAGCAGCTTAGCGGGAGGGGGTAATGAAAAACTGTTTTTT. Residues: CASSLAGGGNEKLFF.

The genes are TRBV5-5 and TRBJ1-4; 7 bases match TRBD1. With 5 bases clipped from V and 3 bases from J, the junction kept 7 bases outside the gene matches. The germline CDR1 and CDR2 sequences are SGHKS and YYEKEE (reference sequence). There are 15 residues in the CDR3. CDR3 amino acids: CASRGNRGANEKLFF. CDR3 in DNA: TGTGCCAGCAGGGGTAACAGGGGAGCTAATGAAAAACTGTTTTTT. Using reference TRBV5-5 and TRBJ1-4 for the parts outside the CDR3, the full variable domain is DAGVTQSPTHLIKTRGQQVTLRCSPISGHKSVSWYQQVLGQGPQFIFQYYEKEERGRGNFPDRFSARQFPNYSSELNVNALLLGDSALYLCASRGNRGANEKLFFGSGTQLSVL.

A single count supports this clone. The CDR3 nucleotides are TGTGCCAGCAGTGAAGCGCCCAGGGGTAATTCACCCCTCCACTTT. It yields the protein CASSEAPRGNSPLHF. This sequence joins TRBV6-1 and TRBJ1-6; maybe TRBD1 (6 bases). CDR1 and CDR2 from the germline V gene are MNHNS and SASEGT. The CDR3 runs 15 residues. V lost 0 bases, J lost 6 bases, and 9 bases lay in between.

V gene TRBV6-5 combines with J gene TRBJ1-1; D remains ambiguous. The CDR3 spans 14 residues. Between the trimmed V and J ends, which lost 4 bases and 1 base, there was a span of 10 bases. Germline CDR1 is MNHEY and CDR2 is SVGAGI. CDR3 region: CASSLQKKNTEAFF. CDR3 in DNA: TGTGCCAGCAGTTTACAGAAGAAGAACACTGAAGCTTTCTTT.

The chain is built from TRBV27 and TRBJ1-2; 9 bases match TRBD1. This CDR3 comprises 14 residues. Germline values: CDR1 MNHEY, CDR2 SMNVEV (reference sequence). Germline trimming cut 6 bases from V and 8 bases from J; bases unmatched to any gene: 10. CDR3 residues: CASRPPGQGGGYTF. In DNA form, the CDR3 reads TGTGCCAGCAGGCCGCCGGGACAGGGCGGGGGCTACACCTTC.

The chain is built from TRBV30 and TRBJ1-3; 7 bases map to TRBD1. The CDR3 runs to 15 residues. J gave up 6 bases and V 2 bases, and 10 bases lay outside the gene matches. In germline, CDR1 is GTSNPN, CDR2 SVGIG (reference sequence). CDR3 protein: CAWSPDRVNANTIYF. The CDR3 DNA follows: TGTGCCTGGAGTCCCGACAGGGTTAATGCAAACACCATATATTTT.

The V call is TRBV2, the J call TRBJ1-1, with TRBD1 as a possible D gene (5 bases). CDR3 size: 13 residues. Germline V gene lookup returns CDR1 SNHLY and CDR2 FYNNEI. Trimming took off 6 bases at V and 1 base at J, with 9 bases between the two ends. The CDR3 DNA reads TGTGCCAGCAGCCCCAGGGAGAACACTGAAGCTTTCTTT. The encoded protein is CASSPRENTEAFF. The whole variable domain, remainder taken from reference TRBV2 and TRBJ1-1, is EPEVTQTPSHQVTQMGQEVILRCVPISNHLYFYWYRQILGQKVEFLVSFYNNEISEKSEIFDDQFSVERPDGSNFTLKIRSTKLEDSAMYFCASSPRENTEAFFGQGTRLTVV.

The chain has TRBV21-1 and TRBJ2-6; TRBD1, the D gene given by the table, was not confirmed from the DNA. TRBV21-1 is deemed a pseudogene. CDR3 length: 18 residues. For the CDR3, the DNA is TGTGCCAGCAGCAAAGCCGGGACAGGGAACTCTGGGGCCAACGTCCTGACTTTC. Amino acid sequence: CASSKAGTGNSGANVLTF.

J is TRBJ2-7 and V is TRBV6-6, with D hard to call. Per germline, CDR1 MNHNY and CDR2 SVGAGI (reference sequence). The CDR3 is 15 amino acids. The V gene lost 0 bases and the J gene lost 2 bases, with 11 bases spanning the gap. The CDR3 nucleotides read TGTGCCAGCAGTTACTCGGAGACGGATCCCTACGAGCAGTACTTC. Translation: CASSYSETDPYEQYF.

This chain links TRBV27 with TRBJ1-2, with 9 bases aligning to TRBD1. The trim removed 4 bases at V and 1 base at J, leaving 4 bases unmatched. CDR3 length: 15 residues. The germline gives CDR1 MNHEY, CDR2 SMNVEV (reference sequence). CDR3 nucleotides: TGTGCCAGCAGTTACAGGGGGCCACATAACTATGGCTACACCTTC. Translating it yields CASSYRGPHNYGYTF.

The gene calls are TRBV7-6 and TRBJ1-1; no clear D gene. The germline gives CDR1 SGHVS, CDR2 FNYEAQ. V was clipped by 1 base and J by 13 bases, with 16 bases between them. This CDR3 region has 13 residues. The DNA for the CDR3 is TGTGCCAGCAGCTTAGGGAGAGACCGGTCGGTTTTCTTT. This encodes CASSLGRDRSVFF.

This chain links TRBV4-1 with TRBJ2-7; D remains unclear. The V end lost 0 bases, the J end lost 6 bases, and 9 bases lay between the germline ends. This CDR3 region has 13 residues. Per the germline V gene, CDR1 is MGHRA and CDR2 is YSYEKL. CDR3 region: CASSQDRPSEQYF. The CDR3 DNA follows: TGCGCCAGCAGCCAAGATAGGCCTAGCGAGCAGTACTTC.

This clone appeared a single time. The chain employs TRBV27 and TRBJ1-1; the D is unclear. CDR1 is MNHEY and CDR2 is SMNVEV in the germline V gene (reference sequence). The V and J ends lost 5 bases and 3 bases respectively, with 13 bases between them. The CDR3 is 14 residues long. The CDR3 DNA sequence: TGTGCCAGCAGTCCCCGGGGAGGGCACACTGAAGCTTTCTTT. Translated, it gives CASSPRGGHTEAFF.

Only one count was recorded for this clone. The chain uses TRBV19 and TRBJ2-1, with D perhaps assigned TRBD1 or TRBD2 (5 bases each). V shed 10 bases and J shed 2 bases, with 12 bases lying between them. The CDR3 runs to 13 residues. The germline gives CDR1 LNHDA, CDR2 SQIVND (reference sequence). The CDR3 region is CATRDLTYNEQFF. CDR3 DNA sequence: TGTGCCACCAGGGACCTGACCTACAATGAGCAGTTCTTC. Supplemented by reference TRBV19 and TRBJ2-1, the full variable domain reads DGGITQSPKYLFRKEGQNVTLSCEQNLNHDAMYWYRQDPGQGLRLIYYSQIVNDFQKGDIAEGYSVSREKKESFPLTVTSAQKNPTAFYLCATRDLTYNEQFFGPGTRLTVL.

This chain links TRBV6-2 or TRBV6-3 with TRBJ2-1, with 12 bases aligning to TRBD2. Trimming cost V 2 bases and J 7 bases; bases outside gene matches: 3. The germline gives CDR1 MNHEY, CDR2 SVGEGT. This CDR3 region has 15 residues. Here the CDR3 reads CASSYASGGGNEQFF. The CDR3 DNA is TGTGCCAGCAGTTACGCTAGCGGGGGGGGGAATGAGCAGTTCTTC.

The chain recombines TRBV2 with TRBJ2-1, with a possible D match to TRBD1 (6 bases). The CDR3 covers 14 residues. CDR1 SNHLY and CDR2 FYNNEI come from the germline V gene. V shed 5 bases and J shed 8 bases, with 16 bases lying between them. The DNA for the CDR3 is TGTGCCAGCAGTTTGGGAATAGGGGGAGATGAGCAGTTCTTC. Translation: CASSLGIGGDEQFF.

The count of this clone is one. The rearrangement uses TRBV27 and TRBJ2-1; possibly TRBD2 for D (6 bases). The CDR3 contains 13 residues. The V end was cut by 3 bases, the J end by 10 bases, with 13 bases between. CDR1 MNHEY and CDR2 SMNVEV come from the germline V gene (reference sequence). The CDR3 sequence: CASSLSTSGEQFF. The CDR3 nucleotides read TGTGCCAGCAGTTTGTCGACTAGTGGGGAGCAGTTCTTC.

This clone was seen once. Here the CDR3 reads CASSDHMGPANTGELFF. DNA of the CDR3: TGTGCCAGCAGTGATCATATGGGGCCCGCGAACACCGGGGAGCTGTTTTTT. The chain is built from TRBV25-1 and TRBJ2-2, with a possible D match to TRBD1 (5 bases). CDR1 is MGHDK, CDR2 SYGVNS, per germline. The length of the CDR3 is 17 residues. Trimming left V 3 bases short and J 0 bases short, with 14 bases between.

The rearrangement uses TRBV7-9 and TRBJ1-1; 7 nucleotides line up with TRBD1. CDR1 and CDR2 (germline): SEHNR, FQNEAQ (reference sequence). J was trimmed by 5 bases and V by 5 bases; bases with no gene match: 11. The CDR3 is 15 residues long. CDR3 protein: CASSIGDRELTEAFF. Written as DNA, the CDR3 is TGTGCCAGCAGCATAGGCGACAGGGAGTTGACTGAAGCTTTCTTT.

As concerns this clone: Within the sample, other DNA sequences also encode this same CDR3. This chain links TRBV6-4 with TRBJ2-3, with 7 bases lining up with TRBD2. Germline CDR1 reads MRHNA; CDR2 reads SNTAGT. This CDR3 contains 14 residues. J was trimmed by 2 bases and V by 8 bases; bases with no gene match: 7. CDR3 DNA sequence: TGTGCCAGCGCCAGGGAGGGGCCCACAGATACGCAGTATTTT. It yields the protein CASAREGPTDTQYF.

The chain recombines TRBV7-6 with TRBJ2-3; TRBD2 agrees at 11 bases. The CDR3 consists of 17 residues. V lost 3 bases to trimming and J lost 6 bases; unmatched junction nucleotides: 11. CDR1 and CDR2 from the germline V gene are SGHVS and FNYEAQ. CDR3 loop: CASSLGPGLAVQDTQYF. The DNA for the CDR3 is TGTGCCAGCAGCTTGGGGCCGGGACTAGCGGTTCAGGATACGCAGTATTTT.

A single count supports this clone. The chain carries TRBV5-1 and TRBJ2-3; D remains ambiguous. Germline V gene lookup returns CDR1 SGHRS and CDR2 YFSETQ. V dropped 0 bases and J dropped 5 bases, with 10 bases sitting between them. This CDR3 has 14 residues. CDR3 region: CASSLAHVQDTQYF. The CDR3 region has the DNA TGCGCCAGCAGCTTGGCCCATGTACAAGATACGCAGTATTTT.

The V and J genes are TRBV11-3 and TRBJ2-3; no clear D gene. Trimming removed 5 bases at V and 4 bases at J, with 10 bases between. This CDR3 is built from 13 residues. The germline gives CDR1 SGHNT, CDR2 YENEEA. The CDR3 region is CASSPDNADTQYF. CDR3 DNA: TGTGCCAGCAGCCCCGACAACGCAGATACGCAGTATTTT.

The CDR3 sequence is CASSLWSGIKTYEQYF. The CDR3 region has the DNA TGTGCCAGCAGTTTATGGTCTGGAATAAAGACCTACGAGCAGTACTTC. V gene TRBV28 combines with J gene TRBJ2-7; unclear D gene. The CDR3 totals 16 residues. The V gene lost 0 bases and the J gene lost 2 bases, with 14 bases spanning the gap. Germline assignment: CDR1 MDHEN and CDR2 SYDVKM.

The rearrangement joins TRBV5-1 to TRBJ1-3, with D maybe TRBD1 (5 bases). The CDR3 covers 14 residues. Between the trimmed V and J ends, which lost 4 bases and 1 base, there was a span of 9 bases. CDR1 is SGHRS, CDR2 YFSETQ, per germline. CDR3 nucleotide sequence: TGCGCCAGCAGCGAAGAGGGGTCTGGAAACACCATATATTTT. It is translated as CASSEEGSGNTIYF.

The chain uses TRBV18 and TRBJ1-5; 10 bases are shared with TRBD1. The germline CDR1 and CDR2 sequences are KGHSH and LQKENI. CDR3 size: 15 residues. V shed 5 bases and J 7 bases; nucleotides not matched to a gene: 8. This chain's CDR3 is CASSTAGQGQQPQHF. CDR3 DNA sequence: TGTGCCAGCTCAACAGCGGGACAGGGGCAACAGCCCCAGCATTTT.

This clone was picked up one time. This sequence joins TRBV2 and TRBJ2-7; TRBD2 aligns across 7 bases. This CDR3 is built from 12 residues. The V segment lost 8 bases and the J segment 2 bases; nucleotides outside the gene matches: 3. Germline loops: CDR1 SNHLY, CDR2 FYNNEI. CDR3 coding DNA: TGTGCCAGCGAGGCGGGGGCCTACGAGCAGTACTTC. The encoded protein is CASEAGAYEQYF.